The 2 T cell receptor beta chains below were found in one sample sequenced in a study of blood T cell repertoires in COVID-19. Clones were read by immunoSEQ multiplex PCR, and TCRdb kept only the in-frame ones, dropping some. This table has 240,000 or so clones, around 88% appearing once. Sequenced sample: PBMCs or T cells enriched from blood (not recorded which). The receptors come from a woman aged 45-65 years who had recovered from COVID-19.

CDR3: CASSPWTSGGAPMEQYF. CDR3 nucleotides: TGCGCCAGCAGCCCTTGGACTAGCGGGGGGGCCCCCATGGAGCAGTACTTC. The gene calls are TRBV4-3 and TRBJ2-7; TRBD2 agrees at 15 bases. CDR3 length equals 17 residues. The V segment lost 4 bases and the J segment 7 bases; nucleotides outside the gene matches: 11. CDR1 and CDR2 from the germline V gene are LGHNA and YSLEER.

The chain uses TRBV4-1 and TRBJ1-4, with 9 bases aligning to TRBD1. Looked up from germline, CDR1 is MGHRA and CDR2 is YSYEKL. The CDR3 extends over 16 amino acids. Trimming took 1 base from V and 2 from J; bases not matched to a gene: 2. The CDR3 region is CASSQVGTGTNEKLFF. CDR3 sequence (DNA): TGCGCCAGCAGCCAAGTTGGGACAGGGACTAATGAAAAACTGTTTTTT.